This entry lists 22 T cell receptor beta chains sequenced from one sample in a study of T cell responses to AZD1222 COVID-19 vaccine. Clones were sequenced by immunoSEQ multiplex PCR, and TCRdb holds only the in-frame ones, with some missing. The table includes some 130,000 clones, 80% to 95% detected once. The input for sequencing was peripheral blood, taken 28 days after the second AZD1222 dose. The receptors here all came from an adult who received the AZD1222 COVID-19 vaccine.

The V call is TRBV4-2, the J call TRBJ1-2, with D perhaps TRBD1 (6 bases). Germline values: CDR1 LGHNA, CDR2 YNFKEQ. Trimming removed 0 bases at V and 4 bases at J, with 9 bases between. The CDR3 is made up of 14 amino acids. As DNA, the CDR3 is TGTGCCAGCAGCCAAGATCGGGACATCTATGGCTACACCTTC. Its translation is CASSQDRDIYGYTF.

The J gene is TRBJ1-1, the V gene TRBV4-1; 8 nucleotides match TRBD1. Germline CDR1 reads MGHRA; CDR2 reads YSYEKL. This CDR3 has 13 amino acids. The V segment lost 7 bases and the J segment 6 bases; nucleotides outside the gene matches: 7. The CDR3 DNA reads as TGCGCCAGCAATTTCGGGACAGGATCTGAAGCTTTCTTT. It yields the protein CASNFGTGSEAFF.

V is TRBV6-6 and J is TRBJ2-1; D not certain. Per germline, CDR1 MNHNY and CDR2 SVGAGI (reference sequence). The CDR3 is 13 amino acids. Between the trimmed V and J ends, which lost 8 bases and 0 bases, there was a span of 8 bases. As DNA, the CDR3 is TGTGCCAGCGGAGCAGACTCCTACAATGAGCAGTTCTTC. It is translated as CASGADSYNEQFF.

V usage is TRBV4-1 and J usage is TRBJ1-5; D is ambiguous. The length of the CDR3 is 12 residues. With 5 bases removed from V and 4 bases from J, the gap between germline ends came to 6 bases. From germline, CDR1 is MGHRA and CDR2 YSYEKL. CDR3 coding DNA: TGCGCCAGCAGCTCGGGAAATCAGCCCCAGCATTTT. This translates into CASSSGNQPQHF.

The CDR3 loop reads CASSYTSGGQPQHF. The CDR3 region has the DNA TGTGCCAGCAGTTACACCTCAGGGGGTCAGCCCCAGCATTTT. The chain has TRBV6-2 or TRBV6-3 and TRBJ1-5; 7 bases line up with TRBD1. CDR3 length equals 14 residues. With 2 bases clipped from V and 6 bases from J, the junction kept 4 bases outside the gene matches. Germline CDR1 MNHEY, CDR2 SVGEGT.

CDR3 DNA sequence: TGTGCCAGCAGTTACTCGTTTCGGGGGTGGGCTTTCTTT. Protein sequence: CASSYSFRGWAFF. The rearrangement links TRBV6-5 to TRBJ1-1, with D perhaps matching TRBD1 (5 bases). CDR3 length: 13 amino acids. V shed 0 bases and J shed 11 bases, with 13 bases lying between them. Germline CDR1 MNHEY, CDR2 SVGAGI.

This rearrangement joins TRBV6-6 to TRBJ1-4; D not resolved. Germline assignment: CDR1 MNHNY and CDR2 SVGAGI (reference sequence). V dropped 0 bases and J dropped 4 bases, with 12 bases sitting between them. The CDR3 is 16 amino acids. This CDR3 reads CASSYSKAGGNEKLFF. The CDR3 DNA follows: TGTGCCAGCAGTTACTCGAAGGCAGGCGGTAATGAAAAACTGTTTTTT.

This chain links TRBV3-1 (or the pseudogene TRBV3-2) with TRBJ2-3; no reliable D call. The CDR3 extends over 14 amino acids. Looked up from germline, CDR1 is LGHDT and CDR2 is YNNKEL (reference sequence). V was cut by 0 bases and J by 5 bases, with 9 bases left in between. DNA of the CDR3: TGTGCCAGCAGCCAAGAGGCTATCCAAGATACGCAGTATTTT. Its translation is CASSQEAIQDTQYF.

V usage is TRBV19 and J usage is TRBJ1-3; D unresolved. This CDR3 spans 12 amino acids. Germline V gene data show CDR1 as LNHDA and CDR2 as SQIVND (reference sequence). Trimming stripped 7 bases from V and 0 bases from J, with 4 bases between. The CDR3 DNA is TGTGCCAGTAAGAGCTCTGGAAACACCATATATTTT. This translates into CASKSSGNTIYF.

The chain recombines TRBV11-2 with TRBJ1-1; D unclear. This CDR3 contains 14 residues. In germline, CDR1 is SGHAT, CDR2 FQNNGV. V dropped 6 bases and J dropped 1 base, with 12 bases sitting between them. The CDR3 nucleotides are TGTGCCAGCAGATACCTAACTCAGAACACTGAAGCTTTCTTT. It is translated as CASRYLTQNTEAFF.

This chain uses TRBV3-1 (or the pseudogene TRBV3-2) with TRBJ2-5, with D maybe TRBD1 (5 bases). V was clipped by 3 bases and J by 3 bases, with 23 bases between them. Germline CDR1 LGHDT, CDR2 YNNKEL (reference sequence). This CDR3 is 18 amino acids long. CDR3 DNA: TGTGCCAGCAGCCACAGGGATCCCGACAACCGCCATGAAGAGACCCAGTACTTC. It is translated as CASSHRDPDNRHEETQYF.

The chain links TRBV5-1 to TRBJ2-7, with D unclear. Germline V gives CDR1 SGHRS, CDR2 YFSETQ. CDR3 length equals 14 residues. Trimming removed 0 bases from V and 1 base from J, with 8 bases in between. DNA for the CDR3: TGCGCCAGCAGCTTGGTTACTGATTCCTACGAGCAGTACTTC. Its protein is CASSLVTDSYEQYF. Supplemented by reference TRBV5-1 and TRBJ2-7, the full variable domain reads KAGVTQTPRYLIKTRGQQVTLSCSPISGHRSVSWYQQTPGQGLQFLFEYFSETQRNKGNFPGRFSGRQFSNSRSEMNVSTLELGDSALYLCASSLVTDSYEQYFGPGTRLTVT.

The gene calls are TRBV3-1 (or the pseudogene TRBV3-2) and TRBJ2-5; 10 positions agree with TRBD2. CDR1 is LGHDT and CDR2 is YNNKEL in the germline V gene (reference sequence). Trimming at V came to 2 bases and at J to 0 bases, leaving 6 bases not matched to a gene. The CDR3 sequence is 17 residues long. This chain's CDR3 is CASSQLAGDVNQETQYF. CDR3 in DNA: TGTGCCAGCAGCCAACTAGCGGGGGACGTGAACCAAGAGACCCAGTACTTC.

V and J are TRBV5-6 and TRBJ1-3; maybe TRBD1 (5 bases). V was trimmed by 4 bases and J by 0 bases, leaving 20 bases between them. The CDR3 is 18 amino acids. CDR1 is SGHDT, CDR2 YYEEEE, per germline. The CDR3 region has the DNA TGTGCCAGCAGCCCATCCGGACGGGGCACCGCCTCTGGAAACACCATATATTTT. Its protein product is CASSPSGRGTASGNTIYF.

This chain joins TRBV25-1 and TRBJ1-1, with D perhaps TRBD1 (5 bases). The CDR3 covers 12 residues. Germline V CDR1 and CDR2: MGHDK, SYGVNS. V gave up 3 bases and J gave up 8 bases, with 10 bases separating them. The CDR3 is CASSDWTSEAFF. CDR3 bases: TGTGCCAGCAGTGACTGGACATCGGAAGCTTTCTTT.

The chain links TRBV19 to TRBJ1-1; 7 bases align to TRBD1. Trimming took 9 bases from V and 4 from J; bases not matched to a gene: 8. The CDR3 is made up of 13 amino acids. Germline V gene sequence: CDR1 LNHDA, CDR2 SQIVND (reference sequence). CDR3 loop: CASQHRGTTEAFF. The CDR3 nucleotides are TGTGCCAGCCAGCACAGGGGTACCACTGAAGCTTTCTTT.

This chain joins TRBV6-2 or TRBV6-3 and TRBJ2-1, with unresolved D. This CDR3 comprises 14 residues. CDR1 is MNHEY and CDR2 is SVGEGT in the germline V gene. V lost 2 bases and J 5 bases, leaving 10 bases between the germline ends. The CDR3 DNA reads TGTGCCAGCAGTTACGCCCCCGCCCACAATGAGCAGTTCTTC. This codes for CASSYAPAHNEQFF.

This chain links TRBV7-9 with TRBJ1-2, with TRBD1 identical over 9 bases. This CDR3 is built from 14 residues. CDR1 and CDR2 (germline): SEHNR, FQNEAQ (reference sequence). J lost 8 bases, V lost 10 bases, and 14 bases had no gene match. CDR3: CATRVMDRGLGYTF. As DNA, the CDR3 is TGTGCCACCAGAGTGATGGACAGGGGCCTCGGCTACACCTTC.

This chain links TRBV2 with TRBJ2-7; TRBD1 matches at 8 bases. The CDR3 is 15 amino acids. Losses at the gene ends were 6 bases for V and 0 bases for J; bases not matched to a gene: 7. Germline V gene data show CDR1 as SNHLY and CDR2 as FYNNEI. CDR3 nucleotides: TGTGCCAGCAGGCTCGGACAGGGTCTCTCCTACGAGCAGTACTTC. Encoded protein: CASRLGQGLSYEQYF.

As DNA, the CDR3 is TGTGCCAGCAGCCCACGTTCCGGGACACCCCTCGGTGGAAACACCATATATTTT. Translated, it gives CASSPRSGTPLGGNTIYF. The chain is built from TRBV4-2 and TRBJ1-3; the D gene is possibly TRBD1 (6 bases). Germline V gene sequence: CDR1 LGHNA, CDR2 YNFKEQ. The CDR3 totals 18 residues. Trimming took 4 bases from V and 3 from J, leaving 22 bases between them.

Remarks on this clone: The sample carries other DNA sequences with the same CDR3. The chain carries TRBV6-5 and TRBJ1-1, with D possibly being TRBD1 (5 bases). V lost 0 bases and J 1 base, leaving 6 bases between the germline ends. The CDR3 covers 14 residues. Germline V gene data show CDR1 as MNHEY and CDR2 as SVGAGI. The CDR3 DNA reads as TGTGCCAGCAGTTACTCCACAGGGAACACTGAAGCTTTCTTT. It specifies CASSYSTGNTEAFF.

The chain joins TRBV27 to TRBJ1-2, with 9 bases fitting TRBD1. From germline, CDR1 is MNHEY and CDR2 SMNVEV (reference sequence). After removal of 2 bases from V and 7 bases from J, the junction contained 17 bases not matched to a gene. This CDR3 has 18 residues. DNA for the CDR3: TGTGCCAGCAGTTTAACGAGTTACGGGACAGGGCTTGCCCCTGGCTACACCTTC. This sequence encodes CASSLTSYGTGLAPGYTF.